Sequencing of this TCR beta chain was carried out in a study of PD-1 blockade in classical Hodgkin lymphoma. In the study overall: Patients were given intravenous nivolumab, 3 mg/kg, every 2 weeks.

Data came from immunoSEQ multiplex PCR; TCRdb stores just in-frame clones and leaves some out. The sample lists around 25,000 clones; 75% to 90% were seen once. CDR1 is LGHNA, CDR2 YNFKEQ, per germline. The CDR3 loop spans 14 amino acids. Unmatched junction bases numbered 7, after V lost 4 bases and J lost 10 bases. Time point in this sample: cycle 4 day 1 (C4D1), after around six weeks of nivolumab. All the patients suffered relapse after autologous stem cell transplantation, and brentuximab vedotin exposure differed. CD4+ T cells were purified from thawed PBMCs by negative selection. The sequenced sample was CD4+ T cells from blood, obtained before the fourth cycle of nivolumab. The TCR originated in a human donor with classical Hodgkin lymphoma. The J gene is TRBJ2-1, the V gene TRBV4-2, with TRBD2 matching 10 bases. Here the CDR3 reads CASSPSGTSEEQFF. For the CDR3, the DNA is TGTGCCAGCAGCCCATCCGGGACTAGCGAGGAGCAGTTCTTC.